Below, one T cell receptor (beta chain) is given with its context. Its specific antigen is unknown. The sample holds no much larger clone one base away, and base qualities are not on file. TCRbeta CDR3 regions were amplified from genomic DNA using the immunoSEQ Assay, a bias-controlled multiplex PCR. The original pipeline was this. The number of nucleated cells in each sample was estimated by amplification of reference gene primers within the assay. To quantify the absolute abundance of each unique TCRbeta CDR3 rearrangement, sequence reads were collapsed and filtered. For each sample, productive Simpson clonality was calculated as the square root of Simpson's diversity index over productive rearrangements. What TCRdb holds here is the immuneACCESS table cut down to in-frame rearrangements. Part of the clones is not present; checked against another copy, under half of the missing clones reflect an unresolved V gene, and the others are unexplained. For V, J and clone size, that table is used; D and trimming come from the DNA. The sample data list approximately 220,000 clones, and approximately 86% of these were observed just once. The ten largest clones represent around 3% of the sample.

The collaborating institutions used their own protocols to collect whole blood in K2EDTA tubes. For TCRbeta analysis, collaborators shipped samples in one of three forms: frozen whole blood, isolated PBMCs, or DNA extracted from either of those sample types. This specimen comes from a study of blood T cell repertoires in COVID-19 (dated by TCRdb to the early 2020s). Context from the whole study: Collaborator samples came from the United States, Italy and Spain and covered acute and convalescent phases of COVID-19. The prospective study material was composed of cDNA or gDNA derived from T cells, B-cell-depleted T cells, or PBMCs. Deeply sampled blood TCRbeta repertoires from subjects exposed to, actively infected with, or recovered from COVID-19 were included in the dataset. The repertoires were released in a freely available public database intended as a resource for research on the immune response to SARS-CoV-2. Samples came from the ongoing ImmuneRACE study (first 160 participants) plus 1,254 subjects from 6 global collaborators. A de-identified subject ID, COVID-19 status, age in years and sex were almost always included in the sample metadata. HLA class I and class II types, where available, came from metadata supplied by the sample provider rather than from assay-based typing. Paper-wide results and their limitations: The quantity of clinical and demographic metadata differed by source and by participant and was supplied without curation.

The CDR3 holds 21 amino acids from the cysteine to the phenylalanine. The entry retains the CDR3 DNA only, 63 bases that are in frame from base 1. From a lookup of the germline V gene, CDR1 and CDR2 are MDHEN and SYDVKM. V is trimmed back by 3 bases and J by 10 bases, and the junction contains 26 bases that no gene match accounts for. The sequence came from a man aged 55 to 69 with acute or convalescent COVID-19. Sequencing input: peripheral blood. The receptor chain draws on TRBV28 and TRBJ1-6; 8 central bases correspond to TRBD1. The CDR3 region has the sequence CASSFRLARSGTGWGFSPLHF. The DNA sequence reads TGTGCCAGCAGTTTCCGACTGGCCCGATCCGGGACAGGTTGGGGATTCTCACCCCTCCACTTT.